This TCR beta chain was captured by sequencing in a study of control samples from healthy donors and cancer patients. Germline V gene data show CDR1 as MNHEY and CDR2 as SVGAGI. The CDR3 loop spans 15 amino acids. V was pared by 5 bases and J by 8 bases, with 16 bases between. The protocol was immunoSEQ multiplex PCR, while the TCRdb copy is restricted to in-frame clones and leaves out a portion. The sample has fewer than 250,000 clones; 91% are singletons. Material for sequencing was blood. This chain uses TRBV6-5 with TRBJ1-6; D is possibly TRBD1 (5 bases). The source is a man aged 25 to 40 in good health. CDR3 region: CASSPSGGWHSPLHF. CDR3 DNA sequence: TGTGCCAGCAGTCCGTCGGGGGGATGGCATTCACCCCTCCACTTT.